By frequency in the sample, the clone carrying this TCR beta chain is medium-sized. As yet, its antigen is unknown. TCRdb independently ran MiXCR on the 5' RACE reads; one entry per CDR3 protein. The sample lists about 200,000 distinct CDR3 sequences; over 9.5% were seen once. The data stem from a study of T-cell memory formation after mild COVID-19. V dropped 0 bases and J dropped 4 bases, with 11 bases sitting between them. The CDR3 consists of 14 residues. Germline loops: CDR1 SGHRS, CDR2 YFSETQ. Study-level points and caveats: CD4+ contracting clones were mainly CM and EM; CD8+ ones, EMRA.

J is TRBJ2-7 and V is TRBV5-1; D is unclear. The sequencing sample was made of PBMCs or a T cell subset sorted from them (not recorded which). The receptor comes from a man aged 18-30 years who had mild COVID-19 (a few samples of this study predate the infection). Cell type and time point are not known. The CDR3 here is CASSLAVGIYEQYF. For the CDR3, the DNA is TGCGCCAGCAGCTTGGCCGTGGGGATTTACGAGCAGTACTTC.